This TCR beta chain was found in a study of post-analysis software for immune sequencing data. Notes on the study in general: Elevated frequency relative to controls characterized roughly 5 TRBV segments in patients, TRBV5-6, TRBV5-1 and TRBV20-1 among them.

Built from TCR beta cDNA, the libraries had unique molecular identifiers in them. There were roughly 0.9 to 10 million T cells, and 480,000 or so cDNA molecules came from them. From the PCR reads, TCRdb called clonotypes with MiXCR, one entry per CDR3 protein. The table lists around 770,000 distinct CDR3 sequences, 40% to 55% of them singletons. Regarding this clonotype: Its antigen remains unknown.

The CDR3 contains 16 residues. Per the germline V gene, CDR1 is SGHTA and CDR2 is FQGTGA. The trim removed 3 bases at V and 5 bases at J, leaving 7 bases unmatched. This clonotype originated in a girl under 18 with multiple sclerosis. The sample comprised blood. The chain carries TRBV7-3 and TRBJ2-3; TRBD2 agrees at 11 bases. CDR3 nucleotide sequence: TGTGCCAGCAGCTTGGCCGGGACTAGCGGAGTAGATACGCAGTATTTT. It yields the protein CASSLAGTSGVDTQYF.